These T cell receptor beta chains were read from a single sample in a study of Ad26.COV2.S vaccination and SARS-CoV-2 variants. TCRdb's table, derived via immunoSEQ multiplex PCR, lists solely in-frame clones and lacks some. This repertoire shows 380,000 or so clones, 83% found once; its top ten account for nearly 7.5%. The sample here was peripheral blood, taken in a trial of Ad26.COV2.S vaccine versus placebo. Receptor source: a person aged 18-65 years who received the Ad26.COV2.S COVID-19 vaccine or a placebo. Both conserved end residues are part of each CDR3. The D gene is left open where the match is weak. Some rows mark clone size as missing; the rest say once, few, many or name a class of expanded clone.

DNA: TGTGCCAGCAGTAAGACTGGGCTGGCAGATACGCAGTATTTT
CDR3: CASSKTGLADTQYF
V: TRBV5-5
size: few
D: NA
J: TRBJ2-3

DNA: TGTGCCAGCTCACCTTCCTCCGGGGAGGATTCACCCCTCCACTTT
CDR3: CASSPSSGEDSPLHF
V: TRBV18
size: NA
D: NA
J: TRBJ1-6

DNA: TGTGCCAGCTCCCCCCTTCGGGACCAAGAGACCCAGTACTTC
CDR3: CASSPLRDQETQYF
V: TRBV18
size: NA
D: NA
J: TRBJ2-5

DNA: TGTGCCAGCATCGACCGCGGAGGGCGGAACTATGGCTACACCTTC
CDR3: CASIDRGGRNYGYTF
V: TRBV6-5
size: NA
D: NA
J: TRBJ1-2

DNA: TGTGCCAGCAGCTTGTATTCGAGGGGCTATGGCTACACCTTC
CDR3: CASSLYSRGYGYTF
V: TRBV5-5
size: NA
D: NA
J: TRBJ1-2

DNA: TGTGCCAGCAGCTTGGTGGGGTTGTCCTACAATGAGCAGTTCTTC
CDR3: CASSLVGLSYNEQFF
V: TRBV5-6
size: NA
D: NA
J: TRBJ2-1

DNA: TGTGCCAGCAGCTTGACAGGGGTAGACACTGAAGCTTTCTTT
CDR3: CASSLTGVDTEAFF
V: TRBV7-9
size: NA
D: TRBD1
J: TRBJ1-1

DNA: TGTGCCAGCAGCATACCGACTATTAATGAGCAGTTCTTC
CDR3: CASSIPTINEQFF
V: TRBV5-6
size: NA
D: NA
J: TRBJ2-1

DNA: TGTGCCAGCACCGCTGACAGAGCCGGGGCCAACGTCCTGACTTTC
CDR3: CASTADRAGANVLTF
V: TRBV2
size: NA
D: NA
J: TRBJ2-6

DNA: TGCAGCGTTGTGGGGGGGGCGAGAGTGGATACGCAGTATTTT
CDR3: CSVVGGARVDTQYF
V: TRBV29-1
size: few
D: NA
J: TRBJ2-3

DNA: TGCAGTGCTAGTCAGGGGGTCGGGGAAAAACTGTTTTTT
CDR3: CSASQGVGEKLFF
V: TRBV20-1
size: NA
D: TRBD1
J: TRBJ1-4

DNA: TGTGCCAGCAGTGACACAGGGGTCGGCTACACCTTC
CDR3: CASSDTGVGYTF
V: TRBV6-4
size: NA
D: TRBD1
J: TRBJ1-2

DNA: TGTGCCAGTAGTATTTTCAGAAACACCGGGGAGCTGTTTTTT
CDR3: CASSIFRNTGELFF
V: TRBV19
size: NA
D: NA
J: TRBJ2-2

DNA: TGTGCCAGCAGGCTAGCGGGGGGTGCAGATACGCAGTATTTT
CDR3: CASRLAGGADTQYF
V: TRBV6-5
size: NA
D: TRBD2
J: TRBJ2-3

DNA: TGTGCCAGTAGTATTTATCCAGGGGGGGGGCCTGAAGCTTTCTTT
CDR3: CASSIYPGGGPEAFF
V: TRBV19
size: NA
D: TRBD1
J: TRBJ1-1

DNA: TGTGCCAGCTCACTCAGGGATAATTCACCCCTCCACTTT
CDR3: CASSLRDNSPLHF
V: TRBV18
size: NA
D: NA
J: TRBJ1-6

DNA: TGTGCCAGCAGCCTGGCCTACGCGGGTACCTACGAGCAGTACTTC
CDR3: CASSLAYAGTYEQYF
V: TRBV7-2
size: NA
D: NA
J: TRBJ2-7

DNA: TGCGCCAGCAGCCAAGAGTTAGGACGAAGAGACACTGAAGCTTTCTTT
CDR3: CASSQELGRRDTEAFF
V: TRBV4-3
size: NA
D: NA
J: TRBJ1-1

DNA: TGCGCCAGCAGCTCAGGGGGACTAGCGCTCTACAATGAGCAGTTCTTC
CDR3: CASSSGGLALYNEQFF
V: TRBV5-1
size: NA
D: TRBD2
J: TRBJ2-1

DNA: TGTGCCAGCAGTGAATCGTCCATCTCTGGAAACACCATATATTTT
CDR3: CASSESSISGNTIYF
V: TRBV25-1
size: few
D: NA
J: TRBJ1-3

DNA: TGTGCCAGCAGGTTTAGCGGGACTTACGAGCAGTACTTC
CDR3: CASRFSGTYEQYF
V: TRBV2
size: NA
D: TRBD2
J: TRBJ2-7

DNA: TGCAGCGTTACAGGGACGGGAAATGAGCAGTTCTTC
CDR3: CSVTGTGNEQFF
V: TRBV29-1
size: once
D: NA
J: TRBJ2-1

DNA: TGTGCCACCCGGGACTTCGCGTTAGGGGGAAACATTCAGTACTTC
CDR3: CATRDFALGGNIQYF
V: TRBV15
size: NA
D: NA
J: TRBJ2-4

DNA: TGTGCCAGCAGCCCTGGCAAGTCTGGCAGGGGGCAAGAGACCCAGTACTTC
CDR3: CASSPGKSGRGQETQYF
V: TRBV14
size: NA
D: TRBD1
J: TRBJ2-5

DNA: TGTGCCAGCAGCTTCGTTGATTCCCTCGAGGGGCAGTTCTTC
CDR3: CASSFVDSLEGQFF
V: TRBV13
size: NA
D: NA
J: TRBJ2-1

DNA: TGTGCTAGTGGTTTGGTACTGCGGAGCTCCTACGAGCAGTACTTC
CDR3: CASGLVLRSSYEQYF
V: TRBV12-5
size: NA
D: NA
J: TRBJ2-7

DNA: TGCGCCAGCACTCAAGCCGGGACGGAGGATTCACCCCTCCACTTT
CDR3: CASTQAGTEDSPLHF
V: TRBV5-1
size: NA
D: NA
J: TRBJ1-6

DNA: TGTGCCAGCCAATTCCGGGACAGGCTTATCTACGAGCAGTACTTC
CDR3: CASQFRDRLIYEQYF
V: TRBV2
size: few
D: TRBD1
J: TRBJ2-7

DNA: TGTGCCAGCAGCTTAGCGAGGTCACTCTATGGCTACACCTTC
CDR3: CASSLARSLYGYTF
V: TRBV7-2
size: few
D: NA
J: TRBJ1-2

DNA: TGTGCCAGCAGCTTAGGGGGGCTAGGGGCCAACGTCCTGACTTTC
CDR3: CASSLGGLGANVLTF
V: TRBV11-3
size: NA
D: NA
J: TRBJ2-6

DNA: TGTGCCAGTGACAGTACCTACGAGCAGTACTTC
CDR3: CASDSTYEQYF
V: TRBV2
size: NA
D: NA
J: TRBJ2-7

DNA: TGTGCCAGCTCACCGTTGACAGGGGACTACAATGAGCAGTTCTTC
CDR3: CASSPLTGDYNEQFF
V: TRBV18
size: NA
D: TRBD1
J: TRBJ2-1

DNA: TGTGCCAGCAGCCGGACTAGCGGGAGCTCCTACAATGAGCAGTTCTTC
CDR3: CASSRTSGSSYNEQFF
V: TRBV4-2
size: NA
D: TRBD2
J: TRBJ2-1

DNA: TGTGCCAGTAGTATAGGAGGGACCACTGGAAACACCATATATTTT
CDR3: CASSIGGTTGNTIYF
V: TRBV19
size: NA
D: NA
J: TRBJ1-3

DNA: TGTGCCAGCAGCTTCGGACAGGGGGAACGAGGCTACACCTTC
CDR3: CASSFGQGERGYTF
V: TRBV5-4
size: many
D: TRBD1
J: TRBJ1-2

DNA: TGTGCCAGCAGTACCGGTCCAACGTACGGAAACACCATATATTTT
CDR3: CASSTGPTYGNTIYF
V: TRBV2
size: NA
D: NA
J: TRBJ1-3

DNA: TGCGCCAGCCGGGACAGGGGCAATCAGCCCCAGCATTTT
CDR3: CASRDRGNQPQHF
V: TRBV5-1
size: NA
D: TRBD1
J: TRBJ1-5

DNA: TGCAGTGCTCCATTGGGTACTGAAGCTTTCTTT
CDR3: CSAPLGTEAFF
V: TRBV20-1
size: NA
D: NA
J: TRBJ1-1

DNA: TGTGCCAGCAGTCCTACGAGAGTTCAGCCCCAGCATTTT
CDR3: CASSPTRVQPQHF
V: TRBV27
size: NA
D: NA
J: TRBJ1-5

DNA: TGTGCCACCAGTGACCCTAGTGTGGAGGATACGCAGTATTTT
CDR3: CATSDPSVEDTQYF
V: TRBV24-1
size: NA
D: NA
J: TRBJ2-3

DNA: TGTGCCAGCAGCTCCACCCGACTAGCGAGCACAGATACGCAGTATTTT
CDR3: CASSSTRLASTDTQYF
V: TRBV7-8
size: NA
D: TRBD2
J: TRBJ2-3

DNA: TGTGCCAGCAACTCAGGGGGGGCTCTGACCCAGCATTTT
CDR3: CASNSGGALTQHF
V: TRBV6-6
size: NA
D: TRBD1
J: TRBJ1-5

DNA: TGTGCCAGCAGCACCAGGGTTGGCCAAGAGACCCAGTACTTC
CDR3: CASSTRVGQETQYF
V: TRBV7-2
size: NA
D: NA
J: TRBJ2-5

DNA: TGTGCCAGCAGCCACCCGGGACAGGGGAGAAACACCATATATTTT
CDR3: CASSHPGQGRNTIYF
V: TRBV3-1/TRBV3-2
size: few
D: TRBD1
J: TRBJ1-3

DNA: TGTGCCAGCAGCTTAGCAGGGGGATACAATCAGCCCCAGCATTTT
CDR3: CASSLAGGYNQPQHF
V: TRBV7-9
size: NA
D: NA
J: TRBJ1-5

DNA: TGCGCCAGCAGCTCGGGACACGCGAACACCGGGGAGCTGTTTTTT
CDR3: CASSSGHANTGELFF
V: TRBV5-1
size: once
D: NA
J: TRBJ2-2

DNA: TGTGCCAGCTCCCCAGACGGGAGCCGTTCACCCCTCCACTTT
CDR3: CASSPDGSRSPLHF
V: TRBV18
size: NA
D: NA
J: TRBJ1-6